A single sample gave rise to the 23 T cell receptor beta chains below, sequenced in a study of blood T cell repertoires in COVID-19. TCRdb's copy holds only in-frame clones and misses some; the assay was immunoSEQ multiplex PCR. The sample carries 200,000 to 250,000 clones, 75% to 85% recorded once. Source material: PBMCs or T cells enriched from blood (not recorded which). The receptors shown here come from a man aged 25 to 45 with acute COVID-19.

The sample holds a few counts of this clone. The V call is TRBV1, the J call TRBJ2-7; TRBD2 is the table's D call, not checked against the DNA. TRBV1 is listed as a pseudogene. The length of the CDR3 is 14 residues. The CDR3 nucleotides are TGCACCAGCAGCCAAGAGGTCCTATCCTACGAGCAGTACTTC. Translating gives CTSSQEVLSYEQYF.

The chain uses TRBV30 and TRBJ2-2, with D maybe TRBD2 (5 bases). The CDR3 runs 13 residues. Germline-derived CDR1 and CDR2 are GTSNPN and SVGIG (reference sequence). The ends were cut back, 2 bases at V and 7 bases at J, with 11 bases in the middle. This chain's CDR3 is CAWSPTGNGELFF. The CDR3 nucleotides read TGTGCCTGGAGTCCTACCGGGAACGGGGAGCTGTTTTTT.

The genes are TRBV28 and TRBJ1-6, with D maybe TRBD1 (5 bases). In germline, CDR1 is MDHEN, CDR2 SYDVKM. This CDR3 region has 14 residues. The ends were cut back, 2 bases at V and 8 bases at J, with 10 bases in the middle. CDR3 bases: TGTGCCAGCAGTTTAGTGACAGCCTATTCACCCCTCCACTTT. It is translated as CASSLVTAYSPLHF.

The V call is TRBV3-1 (or the pseudogene TRBV3-2), the J call TRBJ2-3; 7 nucleotides line up with TRBD2. Germline V gene data show CDR1 as LGHDT and CDR2 as YNNKEL (reference sequence). V lost 2 bases and J lost 0; bases outside the gene matches: 2. The CDR3 sequence is 15 residues long. CDR3 nucleotides: TGTGCCAGCAGCCAAAGCGGGGTAAGCACAGATACGCAGTATTTT. Amino acids: CASSQSGVSTDTQYF.

There are a few counts of this clone. The genes are TRBV2 and TRBJ2-7; TRBD2 is a possible D gene (5 bases). The CDR3 has 12 amino acids. Germline V gene lookup returns CDR1 SNHLY and CDR2 FYNNEI. V was clipped by 3 bases and J by 3 bases, with 6 bases between them. CDR3 coding DNA: TGTGCCAGCAGTGACGGGGACTACGAGCAGTACTTC. Translation gives CASSDGDYEQYF.

The rearrangement uses TRBV7-2 and TRBJ2-7; 7 bases align to TRBD1. The CDR3 totals 12 residues. Germline V gene sequence: CDR1 SGHTA, CDR2 FQGNSA. Germline trimming cut 5 bases from V and 9 bases from J; bases unmatched to any gene: 7. CDR3 amino acids: CASSPEGAGQYF. As DNA, the CDR3 is TGTGCCAGCAGCCCCGAGGGGGCCGGGCAGTACTTC.

This clone came up once. The chain uses TRBV29-1 and TRBJ1-4, with D hard to call. This CDR3 comprises 13 residues. The V end was cut by 4 bases, the J end by 0 bases, with 6 bases between. Germline V gene lookup returns CDR1 SQVTM and CDR2 ANQGSEA. The CDR3: CSVGRATNEKLFF. For the CDR3, the DNA is TGCAGCGTTGGTAGAGCAACTAATGAAAAACTGTTTTTT.

The chain uses TRBV7-6 and TRBJ2-1, with 9 bases fitting TRBD2. The CDR3 consists of 18 residues. The germline V gene has CDR1 SGHVS and CDR2 FNYEAQ. J gave up 5 bases and V 1 base, and 12 bases lay outside the gene matches. The CDR3 sequence: CASSLDPLWVAGDNEQFF. CDR3 nucleotide sequence: TGTGCCAGCAGCTTAGATCCCTTATGGGTAGCGGGGGACAATGAGCAGTTCTTC. The full variable domain, rest sourced from reference TRBV7-6 and TRBJ2-1, is GAGVSQSPRYKVTKRGQDVALRCDPISGHVSLYWYRQALGQGPEFLTYFNYEAQQDKSGLPNDRFSAERPEGSISTLTIQRTEQRDSAMYRCASSLDPLWVAGDNEQFFGPGTRLTVL.

The V and J genes are TRBV2 and TRBJ1-4; 9 bases are shared with TRBD1. Germline CDR1 is SNHLY and CDR2 is FYNNEI. Germline trimming cut 7 bases from V and 5 bases from J; bases unmatched to any gene: 8. CDR3 length equals 15 residues. CDR3 protein: CASIKQGAINEKLFF. The CDR3 nucleotides read TGTGCCAGCATTAAACAGGGGGCGATAAATGAAAAACTGTTTTTT.

This clone is a singleton in its sample. The chain couples TRBV10-3 to TRBJ2-5, with 7 bases fitting TRBD1. Looked up from germline, CDR1 is ENHRY and CDR2 is SYGVKD. The V and J ends lost 1 base and 1 base, in that order; junction bases with no gene match: 3. The CDR3 length is 15 residues. CDR3 bases: TGTGCCATCAGTGAGTTACAGGGGCCCCAAGAGACCCAGTACTTC. This codes for CAISELQGPQETQYF.

The J gene is TRBJ1-1, the V gene TRBV28; D is unresolved. This CDR3 has 16 amino acids. V was pared by 3 bases and J by 0 bases, with 14 bases between. Germline assignment: CDR1 MDHEN and CDR2 SYDVKM. CDR3 in DNA: TGTGCCAGCAGTTTCTTCGGGAGTGCGATGAACACTGAAGCTTTCTTT. Protein: CASSFFGSAMNTEAFF.

The chain carries TRBV9 and TRBJ2-1; maybe TRBD2 (6 bases). Trimming took 4 bases from V and 0 from J, leaving 14 bases between them. Per germline, CDR1 SGDLS and CDR2 YYNGEE. This CDR3 is 16 amino acids long. CDR3 region: CASSPFMGGSYNEQFF. The CDR3 region has the DNA TGTGCCAGCAGCCCGTTCATGGGGGGCTCCTACAATGAGCAGTTCTTC.

The rearrangement links TRBV6-6 to TRBJ1-4; 7 bases align to TRBD1. The V segment lost 5 bases and the J segment 3 bases; nucleotides outside the gene matches: 12. The CDR3 contains 17 residues. Germline V lookup: CDR1 MNHNY, CDR2 SVGAGI (reference sequence). This CDR3 is CASSLRQGRFANEKLFF. The CDR3, as DNA: TGTGCCAGCAGTCTACGACAGGGAAGGTTCGCTAATGAAAAACTGTTTTTT.

A note on this clone: Its ends do not fully match the called genes, so a read error is possible. The chain carries TRBV3-1 (or the pseudogene TRBV3-2) and TRBJ2-7, with 8 bases identical to TRBD2. The CDR3 extends over 11 amino acids. Germline V gene sequence: CDR1 LGHDT, CDR2 YNNKEL (reference sequence). Here the CDR3 DNA reads TGTGCCAGCAGCTCAGGACTAGCTGAACACTTC. Translation gives CASSSGLAEHF.

V is TRBV28 and J is TRBJ1-1; D call uncertain. V dropped 2 bases and J dropped 0 bases, with 7 bases sitting between them. Germline-derived CDR1 and CDR2 are MDHEN and SYDVKM. The CDR3 has 14 amino acids. The CDR3 DNA follows: TGTGCCAGCAGTTTAAGCTTCATGAACACTGAAGCTTTCTTT. Protein product: CASSLSFMNTEAFF.

The chain uses TRBV18 and TRBJ1-5, with a weak D call TRBD1 (5 bases). CDR1 is KGHSH and CDR2 is LQKENI in the germline V gene. V was pared by 3 bases and J by 7 bases, with 13 bases between. This CDR3 has 14 amino acids. This CDR3 is CASSPVEEGQPQHF. The CDR3 DNA sequence: TGTGCCAGCTCACCCGTTGAGGAGGGGCAGCCCCAGCATTTT.

There are a few counts of this clone. V usage is TRBV9 and J usage is TRBJ1-2; D may be TRBD1 (6 bases). Germline values: CDR1 SGDLS, CDR2 YYNGEE. With 0 bases removed from V and 7 bases from J, the gap between germline ends came to 13 bases. This CDR3 comprises 14 residues. The CDR3 region is CASSVGGGKGGYTF. Written as DNA, the CDR3 is TGTGCCAGCAGCGTAGGTGGGGGCAAGGGTGGCTACACCTTC.

J is TRBJ1-4 and V is TRBV5-4; 9 bases fit TRBD1. After removal of 1 base from V and 0 bases from J, the junction contained 1 base not matched to a gene. CDR1 is SGHNT and CDR2 is YYREEE in the germline V gene (reference sequence). This CDR3 region has 16 residues. The CDR3 bases are TGTGCCAGCAGCTTGACAGGGGGCCCAACTAATGAAAAACTGTTTTTT. Translated: CASSLTGGPTNEKLFF.

CDR3 protein: CASSDRGAYEETQYF. CDR3 in DNA: TGCGCCAGCAGTGACCGGGGGGCCTACGAAGAGACCCAGTACTTC. This chain links TRBV10-2 with TRBJ2-5; D may be TRBD2 (7 bases). Germline CDR1 and CDR2: WSHSY and SAAADI. The CDR3 runs to 15 residues. The V gene lost 3 bases and the J gene lost 3 bases, with 14 bases spanning the gap.

In its sample, this clone was seen a few times. The chain recombines TRBV18 with TRBJ2-4, with D maybe TRBD2 (5 bases). In germline, CDR1 is KGHSH, CDR2 LQKENI. V was pared by 0 bases and J by 5 bases, with 5 bases between. CDR3 length equals 13 residues. The CDR3 is CASSPPRENIQYF. The DNA of the CDR3 is TGTGCCAGCTCACCACCGCGGGAAAACATTCAGTACTTC.

The J gene is TRBJ1-6, the V gene TRBV2; no firm D call. The CDR3 covers 13 residues. Trimming removed 10 bases at V and 9 bases at J, with 16 bases between. The V gene's germline CDR1 is SNHLY and CDR2 FYNNEI. The chain's CDR3 is CATFSGEGSPLHF. CDR3 nucleotides: TGTGCCACCTTTTCAGGAGAGGGTTCACCCCTCCACTTT.

The chain joins TRBV18 to TRBJ1-5, with D tentatively TRBD1 (5 bases). Germline CDR1 reads KGHSH; CDR2 reads LQKENI. The V end lost 4 bases, the J end lost 2 bases, and 15 bases lay between the germline ends. The CDR3 sequence is 16 residues long. The CDR3 DNA reads TGTGCCAGCTCACAAGAAGCAGGGTTGGGCAATCAGCCCCAGCATTTT. This gives the protein CASSQEAGLGNQPQHF.

The chain employs TRBV6-5 and TRBJ1-3; no clear D gene. This CDR3 is built from 14 residues. V was trimmed by 5 bases and J by 0 bases, leaving 8 bases between them. CDR1 is MNHEY, CDR2 SVGAGI, per germline. The CDR3 coding sequence is TGTGCCAGCAGTCCCAACGGCTCTGGAAACACCATATATTTT. As protein: CASSPNGSGNTIYF.